This TCR beta chain was sequenced during a study of persistence of HIV-infected CD4 T cells. The libraries were made with immunoSEQ version 4 in survey mode. Libraries were prepared by immunoSEQ multiplex PCR; TCRdb keeps only in-frame clonotypes and omits some of them. The sample lists tens of thousands of clones; around 75% were seen once. The stimulus was lysate of CMV-infected fibroblasts, around 10 ug/mL. Memory cells lacking CD40L and CD69 with high CD45RO were sorted. For this clone: The antigen is unknown.

This receptor was identified in an adult man with HIV who was CMV-seropositive. Sequenced here: CD4+ T cells sorted from PBMCs after roughly 18-hour stimulation, sampled from a patient who received antiretroviral therapy.

DNA for the CDR3: TGTGCCAGCAGTATGAACAGGGGTTTCGAGCAGTACTTC. Protein sequence: CASSMNRGFEQYF. V is TRBV28 and J is TRBJ2-7, with TRBD1 matching over 7 bases. The V segment lost 5 bases and the J segment 6 bases; nucleotides outside the gene matches: 7. This CDR3 is built from 13 residues. Looked up from germline, CDR1 is MDHEN and CDR2 is SYDVKM.